This T cell receptor beta chain was sequenced in a study of OX40 agonist ivuxolimab in advanced cancers. From germline, CDR1 is SGHNT and CDR2 YENEEA. V was shortened by 1 base and J by 3 bases, with 10 bases between the two germline ends. The CDR3 extends over 14 amino acids. Profiled with immunoSEQ multiplex PCR; TCRdb holds only in-frame clones, not every one. The repertoire holds fewer than 85,000 clones, with roughly nine tenths as singletons. The origin of this receptor is an adult with an advanced solid tumor such as melanoma, head and neck, liver or kidney cancer. The chain joins TRBV11-3 to TRBJ2-7; perhaps TRBD2 as D (6 bases). Sequencing was performed on CD4+ or CD8+ T cells sorted from blood, taken in a trial of the OX40 agonist ivuxolimab. CDR3 nucleotide sequence: TGTGCCAGCAGCTTAGGGCAGGGAGGCTACGAGCAGTACTTC. Protein product: CASSLGQGGYEQYF.